This T cell receptor (beta chain) was retrieved from a study of blood T cell repertoires in COVID-19. The overall study: Whether acute or convalescent, the COVID-19 samples came from the United States, Italy and Spain. PBMCs, B-cell-depleted T cells, or T cells provided the cDNA or gDNA that made up the material.

One Seattle source followed patients from active infection through their disease course. V was trimmed by 3 bases and J by 0 bases, leaving 12 bases between them. Germline CDR1 reads MNHNS; CDR2 reads SASEGT. The CDR3 totals 16 residues. Profiled with immunoSEQ multiplex PCR; TCRdb holds only in-frame clones, not every one. Found here are about 250,000 clones, roughly 86% of them singletons; the top ten hold around 6%. The J gene is TRBJ1-3, the V gene TRBV6-1; D unclear. The TCR comes from a woman of 80 years or more with COVID-19, enrolled during active disease. Source material: peripheral blood. This CDR3 is CASSDPRVNSGNTIYF. In DNA, the CDR3 is TGTGCCAGCAGTGATCCGCGAGTCAACTCTGGAAACACCATATATTTT.